The 3 T cell receptor beta chains reported below all come from one sample, sequenced in a study of blood T cell repertoires in COVID-19 (TCRdb year 2020). The library was obtained by the immunoSEQ multiplex PCR assay. TCRdb re-hosts the immuneACCESS table, in-frame sequences only. Its copies lack some clones; in the studies checked, an unresolved V gene accounts for under half of them, and the cause for the rest is not known. The sample includes roughly 190,000 clones, with about 89% observed a single time. Of the sample, 3% to 4% is held by the ten largest clones. What was sequenced was peripheral blood. Source of these receptors: a man aged 70-80 years with acute or convalescent COVID-19.

The chain couples TRBV5-4 to TRBJ2-7; maybe TRBD2 (7 bases). This CDR3 contains 13 residues. The germline CDR1 and CDR2 sequences are SGHNT and YYREEE (reference sequence). V shed 3 bases and J shed 7 bases, with 14 bases lying between them. The CDR3 DNA sequence: TGTGCCAGCAGCTACCGGGGGGCGGAAGAGCAGTACTTC. Translation gives CASSYRGAEEQYF.

This rearrangement joins TRBV5-1 to TRBJ2-7, with 7 bases aligning to TRBD2. CDR3 length equals 15 residues. After removal of 2 bases from V and 1 base from J, the junction contained 6 bases not matched to a gene. Germline V gene sequence: CDR1 SGHRS, CDR2 YFSETQ. The CDR3 DNA follows: TGCGCCAGCAGCTTAGGGAGGGAGACGTCCTACGAGCAGTACTTC. It codes for CASSLGRETSYEQYF.

This chain connects TRBV6-6 to TRBJ1-1; D ambiguous. The CDR3 totals 14 residues. Trimming shortened V by 5 bases and J by 5 bases, and 15 bases separated the two germline ends. Germline CDR1 and CDR2: MNHNY and SVGAGI (reference sequence). The CDR3 region is CASSPVTDKTEAFF. CDR3 DNA: TGTGCCAGCAGTCCCGTCACAGATAAGACTGAAGCTTTCTTT.